This T cell receptor beta chain was sequenced during a study of CD8+ T cells in alopecia areata. Cell sorting was applied to PBMCs, and CD4+ and CD8+ T cells were collected. Reverse transcription of extracted RNA yielded cDNA, which provided the sequencing template. Here immunoSEQ multiplex PCR was the method, and the copy in TCRdb shows in-frame clones only, minus some. The table lists about 150,000 clones, roughly 50% of them singletons. The CDR3 runs 13 residues. V gave up 5 bases and J gave up 4 bases, with 11 bases separating them. Germline V gives CDR1 SEHNR, CDR2 FQNEAQ (reference sequence). The sample comprised CD4+ T cells sorted from blood. The chain recombines TRBV7-9 with TRBJ1-1; D gene unclear. The receptor was isolated from a human donor with alopecia areata. CDR3 nucleotide sequence: TGTGCCAGCAGCCGCGCAGATTCCACTGAAGCTTTCTTT. Its translation: CASSRADSTEAFF. The whole variable domain, filled in from reference TRBV7-9 and TRBJ1-1, reads DTGVSQNPRHKITKRGQNVTFRCDPISEHNRLYWYRQTLGQGPEFLTYFQNEAQLEKSRLLSDRFSAERPKGSFSTLEIQRTEQGDSAMYLCASSRADSTEAFFGQGTRLTVV.